These 17 T cell receptor beta chains came from one sample sequenced in a study of blood T cell repertoires in COVID-19. Profiling relied on immunoSEQ multiplex PCR, and the TCRdb table lists in-frame clones only, not all of them. The sample gives tens of thousands of clones, 78% of which show up once; over 25% is in the top ten. Source material: peripheral blood. These receptors came from a human donor in a cohort sampled during active COVID-19.

The chain employs TRBV5-8 and TRBJ2-1; D is unclear. Germline V gene sequence: CDR1 SGHTS, CDR2 YDEGEE. The CDR3 contains 12 residues. V was cut by 7 bases and J by 8 bases, with 13 bases left in between. CDR3 DNA: TGTGCCAGCTCCCCCCGGGTGGATGAGCAGTTCTTC. Amino acid sequence: CASSPRVDEQFF. Together with reference TRBV5-8 and TRBJ2-1, the CDR3 gives the full variable domain: EAGVTQSPTHLIKTRGQQATLRCSPISGHTSVYWYQQALGLGLQFLLWYDEGEERNRGNFPPRFSGRQFPNYSSELNVNALELEDSALYLCASSPRVDEQFFGPGTRLTVL.

This sequence joins TRBV18 and TRBJ2-3; 8 nucleotides match TRBD2. CDR3 size: 16 residues. Germline V gene data show CDR1 as KGHSH and CDR2 as LQKENI. With V trimmed by 0 bases and J by 2 bases, 4 bases remained unmatched. CDR3 sequence reads: CASSPPRGAITDTQYF. CDR3 DNA sequence: TGTGCCAGCTCACCACCGCGGGGGGCCATCACAGATACGCAGTATTTT.

J is TRBJ1-1 and V is TRBV6-2 or TRBV6-3, with 8 nucleotides matching TRBD1. V lost 4 bases and J lost 0; bases outside the gene matches: 16. The CDR3 has 19 amino acids. Per germline, CDR1 MNHEY and CDR2 SVGEGT. The CDR3 reads CASSLNSHGQGRVNTEAFF. The CDR3 bases are TGTGCCAGCAGTTTAAATAGTCACGGACAGGGAAGAGTGAACACTGAAGCTTTCTTT.

The sample holds one count of this clone. This chain uses TRBV30 with TRBJ2-6; D ambiguous. Germline V gene sequence: CDR1 GTSNPN, CDR2 SVGIG (reference sequence). Trimming shortened V by 3 bases and J by 17 bases, and 14 bases separated the two germline ends. The CDR3 is 11 amino acids. The CDR3: CAWSPTQTMTF. CDR3 DNA sequence: TGTGCCTGGAGCCCGACACAAACCATGACTTTC.

The J gene is TRBJ1-6, the V gene TRBV9, with D unresolved. Germline V CDR1 and CDR2: SGDLS, YYNGEE. V was cut by 3 bases and J by 6 bases, with 4 bases left in between. The CDR3 is 12 residues long. The CDR3 reads CASSGSNSPLHF. The CDR3 region has the DNA TGTGCCAGCAGCGGCAGTAATTCACCCCTCCACTTT.

This clone was detected ten times or more. The chain joins TRBV30 to TRBJ1-2, with 11 positions matching TRBD1. The germline V gene encodes CDR1 GTSNPN and CDR2 SVGIG (reference sequence). The CDR3 is 14 amino acids. V gave up 2 bases and J gave up 7 bases; unmatched junction bases: 6. The CDR3 spells CAWSSGTGGSGYTF. CDR3 DNA: TGTGCCTGGAGTTCCGGGACAGGGGGATCTGGCTACACCTTC.

J is TRBJ1-2 and V is TRBV12-3 or TRBV12-4; D is unresolved. Trimming left V 6 bases short and J 8 bases short, with 13 bases between. The CDR3 is 12 residues long. Here the CDR3 DNA reads TGTGCCAGCAGCGGGGTAATAGGAGGCTACACCTTC. As protein: CASSGVIGGYTF.

The V call is TRBV7-8, the J call TRBJ2-7; D possibly corresponds to TRBD2 (6 bases). Trimming took 8 bases from V and 3 from J, leaving 8 bases between them. This CDR3 contains 11 residues. Germline assignment: CDR1 SGHVS and CDR2 FQNEAQ. The CDR3 loop reads CASGLNYEQYF. For the CDR3, the DNA is TGTGCCAGCGGACTAAACTACGAGCAGTACTTC.

The V call is TRBV18, the J call TRBJ1-1; no clear D gene. The V gene lost 3 bases and the J gene lost 2 bases, with 13 bases spanning the gap. This CDR3 is 15 amino acids long. CDR1 and CDR2 from the germline V gene are KGHSH and LQKENI. The CDR3 DNA follows: TGTGCCAGCTCACCCTATCGGACGGGAAACACTGAAGCTTTCTTT. As protein: CASSPYRTGNTEAFF.

In this sample, this clone turned up once. The chain couples TRBV6-2 or TRBV6-3 to TRBJ2-6; tentative D call: TRBD1 (6 bases). CDR1 is MNHEY and CDR2 is SVGEGT in the germline V gene. The germline V and J ends were trimmed by 5 bases and 2 bases, with 13 bases remaining between them. The CDR3 length is 16 residues. CDR3 amino acids: CASSNSQGPGANVLTF. CDR3 nucleotides: TGTGCCAGCAGTAATTCACAGGGTCCTGGGGCCAACGTCCTGACTTTC.

Only a few counts were recorded for this clone. This sequence joins TRBV4-3 and TRBJ2-6, with D possibly TRBD2 on 5 matching bases. The CDR3 length is 18 residues. V was clipped by 1 base and J by 0 bases, with 13 bases between them. Germline V gene data show CDR1 as LGHNA and CDR2 as YSLEER. CDR3 protein: CASSQVSGRVSGANVLTF. In nucleotides, the CDR3 is TGCGCCAGCAGCCAAGTATCGGGGAGAGTCTCTGGGGCCAACGTCCTGACTTTC.

This chain links TRBV9 with TRBJ2-2; TRBD1 matches at 7 bases. The CDR3 has 15 residues. V shed 2 bases, J shed 6 bases, and the junction held 7 bases outside the gene matches. Germline V gene data show CDR1 as SGDLS and CDR2 as YYNGEE. The CDR3 DNA reads TGTGCCAGCAGCGTCGCGACAGGGCGGGCCGGGGAGCTGTTTTTT. Amino acid sequence: CASSVATGRAGELFF.

The V call is TRBV4-3, the J call TRBJ1-2; D unresolved. This CDR3 contains 13 residues. With 6 bases removed from V and 8 bases from J, the gap between germline ends came to 16 bases. Germline values: CDR1 LGHNA, CDR2 YSLEER. CDR3: CASRLDGRGGYTF. The CDR3 DNA is TGCGCCAGCAGACTTGACGGGCGGGGAGGCTACACCTTC.

The chain has TRBV9 and TRBJ2-1, with 8 bases identical to TRBD2. Per the germline V gene, CDR1 is SGDLS and CDR2 is YYNGEE. The J segment lost 9 bases and the V segment lost 0 bases, leaving 5 bases of the junction unmatched. This CDR3 contains 14 residues. Written as DNA, the CDR3 is TGTGCCAGCAGCGTAGGCGGGGGGCAGGCTGAGCAGTTCTTC. This encodes CASSVGGGQAEQFF.

The chain links TRBV30 to TRBJ2-1; D might be TRBD1 (6 bases). The germline V and J ends were trimmed by 0 bases and 11 bases, with 8 bases remaining between them. CDR3 length: 11 residues. The germline V gene encodes CDR1 GTSNPN and CDR2 SVGIG (reference sequence). The CDR3 nucleotides are TGTGCCTGGAGTGTACAGGGACAGCAGTTCTTC. Amino acid sequence: CAWSVQGQQFF.

This sequence joins TRBV2 and TRBJ2-3; D is perhaps TRBD2 (5 bases). The CDR3 is 17 amino acids. Germline CDR1 is SNHLY and CDR2 is FYNNEI. The germline V and J ends were trimmed by 1 base and 0 bases, with 14 bases remaining between them. The CDR3 nucleotides are TGTGCCAGCAGTGAAGTTATAGGGTCGGGGAGCACAGATACGCAGTATTTT. This translates into CASSEVIGSGSTDTQYF. Full variable domain (remainder filled in from reference TRBV2 and TRBJ2-3): EPEVTQTPSHQVTQMGQEVILRCVPISNHLYFYWYRQILGQKVEFLVSFYNNEISEKSEIFDDQFSVERPDGSNFTLKIRSTKLEDSAMYFCASSEVIGSGSTDTQYFGPGTRLTVL.

The J gene is TRBJ1-1, the V gene TRBV5-5, with D maybe TRBD1 (6 bases). Trimming took 3 bases from V and 3 from J, leaving 15 bases between them. The CDR3 runs to 15 residues. Germline-derived CDR1 and CDR2 are SGHKS and YYEKEE (reference sequence). The CDR3 loop reads CASSSEGEWDTEAFF. In DNA, the CDR3 is TGTGCCAGCAGCTCCGAGGGGGAGTGGGACACTGAAGCTTTCTTT.